The table lists the clone carrying this T cell receptor beta chain with many counts. Antigen: not known. This sample was taken from a study of spatial heterogeneity in lung cancer. Findings and caveats of the study: Ubiquitous expanded tumor TCRs were seen in blood more at resection than at follow-up.

Every individual TCR cDNA molecule carried its own unique molecular identifier, which allowed correction of PCR and sequencing errors. TCRdb reanalysed the 5' RACE reads using MiXCR and keeps one entry per CDR3 protein. The data contain about 70,000 distinct CDR3 sequences, about 8.2% of them singletons. Described time point: blood at routine non-recurrence follow-up after resection. The TCR was taken from a female donor with early-stage non-small cell lung cancer. The material sequenced was PBMCs, taken at follow-up.

CDR3 region: CASSRFSGRPPSYEQYF. In DNA, the CDR3 is TGCGCCAGCAGCCGATTTAGCGGGAGGCCACCCTCCTACGAGCAGTACTTC. The chain carries TRBV5-1 and TRBJ2-7; 10 bases map to TRBD2. Germline CDR1 is SGHRS and CDR2 is YFSETQ. The CDR3 is 17 amino acids. After removal of 4 bases from V and 0 bases from J, the junction contained 10 bases not matched to a gene. Drawing the rest from reference TRBV5-1 and TRBJ2-7, the complete variable domain is KAGVTQTPRYLIKTRGQQVTLSCSPISGHRSVSWYQQTPGQGLQFLFEYFSETQRNKGNFPGRFSGRQFSNSRSEMNVSTLELGDSALYLCASSRFSGRPPSYEQYFGPGTRLTVT.